This T cell receptor beta chain was sequenced during a study of T-cell memory formation after mild COVID-19. Points from the study as a whole: For contracting clones, CD4+ ones sat mainly in CM and EM, CD8+ in EMRA.

This clonotype was counted ten times or more. Its matching antigen is unknown. Germline V lookup: CDR1 MDHEN, CDR2 SYDVKM. Between the trimmed V and J ends, which lost 7 bases and 4 bases, there was a span of 13 bases. The CDR3 length is 13 residues. Constant-segment primers were used for 5'RACE, and the resulting TCR alpha and TCR beta cDNA libraries carried sample barcodes and UMIs. A single record per CDR3 protein comes from TCRdb applying MiXCR to the 5' RACE reads. The data contain fewer than 350,000 distinct CDR3 sequences, more than 13% of them seen just once; the ten biggest clones take up roughly 23%.

The sequenced sample was PBMCs or a T cell subset sorted from them (not recorded which). The J gene is TRBJ1-1, the V gene TRBV28; D possibly corresponds to TRBD1 (5 bases). This TCR came from a man aged 18 to 30 who had mild COVID-19 (a few samples of this study predate the infection). Cell type and time point are not known. Here the CDR3 reads CASTLQGTTEAFF. The CDR3 region has the DNA TGTGCCAGCACCCTTCAGGGAACCACTGAAGCTTTCTTT.